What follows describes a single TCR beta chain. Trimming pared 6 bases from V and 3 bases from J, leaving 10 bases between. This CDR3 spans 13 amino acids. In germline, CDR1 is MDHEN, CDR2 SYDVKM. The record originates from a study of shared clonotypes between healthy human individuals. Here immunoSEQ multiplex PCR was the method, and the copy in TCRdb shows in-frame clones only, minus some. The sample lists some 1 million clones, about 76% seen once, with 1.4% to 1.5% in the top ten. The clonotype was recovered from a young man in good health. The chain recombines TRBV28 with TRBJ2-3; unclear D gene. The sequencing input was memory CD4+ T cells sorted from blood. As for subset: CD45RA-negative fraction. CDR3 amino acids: CASSSALTDTQYF. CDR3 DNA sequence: TGTGCCAGCAGCTCCGCTCTAACAGATACGCAGTATTTT.